The clone carrying this T cell receptor (beta chain) was detected many times. As yet, its antigen is unknown. This CDR3 has 16 residues. Trimming cost V 9 bases and J 4 bases, with 22 bases left between them. The germline gives CDR1 KGHSH, CDR2 LQKENI. These data come from a study of T-cell memory formation after mild COVID-19. Findings and limits, study-wide: The CD4+ clones that contracted clustered mainly within CM and EM, and the CD8+ clones concentrated in EMRA. CD4/CD8 balance held among clones contracting day 15 to 85, and later expanders leaned CD4+.

Via MiXCR, TCRdb re-called the 5' RACE reads, giving one row per CDR3 protein. The table records about 35,000 distinct CDR3 sequences, over 20% of them present only once. This receptor was identified in an adult who had mild COVID-19 (a few samples of this study predate the infection). Cell type and time point are not known. The sequencing input was PBMCs or a T cell subset sorted from them (not recorded which). V usage is TRBV18 and J usage is TRBJ2-1; TRBD2 is a possible D gene (5 bases). The CDR3 DNA sequence: TGTGCCAGTTCTTCTTTAAGCGGCCGAAGGTACAATGAGCAGTTCTTC. It translates to CASSSLSGRRYNEQFF.